This TCR beta chain stems from a study of blood T cell repertoires in COVID-19. Across the study: COVID-19 samples, acute and convalescent, were from the United States, Italy and Spain. Sample material is recorded as cDNA or gDNA derived from T cells, B-cell-depleted T cells, or PBMCs.

Assay: immunoSEQ multiplex PCR; the TCRdb copy retains only in-frame clones and omits some. The sample has under 450,000 clones, 81% seen once. This clone was picked up one time. The length of the CDR3 is 14 residues. Unmatched junction bases numbered 4, after V lost 4 bases and J lost 5 bases. The germline V gene encodes CDR1 SNHLY and CDR2 FYNNEI. The sequenced sample consisted of peripheral blood. This sequence originates from a human donor with acute or convalescent COVID-19. The donor label of this sample is uncertain. J is TRBJ1-5 and V is TRBV2; 8 bases fit TRBD1. CDR3 in DNA: TGTGCCAGCAGTGCGGACAGGGACGATCAGCCCCAGCATTTT. Its protein product is CASSADRDDQPQHF.